The source of this TCR beta chain is a study of cytomegalovirus exposure and HLA in healthy donors. This CDR3 has 17 amino acids. Germline-derived CDR1 and CDR2 are SGHNT and YYREEE (reference sequence). V trimming: 4 bases; J trimming: 2 bases; junction bases outside the gene matches: 10. The PCR contained 60 Vbeta and 13 Jbeta primers. Assay used: immunoSEQ multiplex PCR; TCRdb lists only in-frame clones, some missing. The sample records about 150,000 clones, 80% to 90% being singletons. This chain links TRBV5-4 with TRBJ2-2, with 8 bases fitting TRBD2. Sequencing was carried out using PBMCs. This clonotype was sampled from a man aged 18 to 30 in good health and CMV-seronegative. CDR3 coding DNA: TGTGCCAGCAGCCCCCGGGGGGGTGGGACTAACACCGGGGAGCTGTTTTTT. Translated, it gives CASSPRGGGTNTGELFF. The full variable domain, completed using reference TRBV5-4 and TRBJ2-2, is ETGVTQSPTHLIKTRGQQVTLRCSSQSGHNTVSWYQQALGQGPQFIFQYYREEENGRGNFPPRFSGLQFPNYSSELNVNALELDDSALYLCASSPRGGGTNTGELFFGEGSRLTVL.